These 24 T cell receptor beta chains share one sample of origin, sequenced in a study of T cells after yellow fever vaccination. Via MiXCR, TCRdb re-called the 5' RACE reads, giving one row per CDR3 protein. Found here are approximately 510,000 distinct CDR3 sequences, less than 25% of them singletons; the top ten hold less than 20%. The sequences come from PBMCs, collected about 21 days after the first yellow fever vaccination. The source of these receptors is a man aged 18-30 years who received the YFV17D yellow fever vaccine.

The gene calls are TRBV7-2 and TRBJ2-7; maybe TRBD2 (5 bases). Germline V gene lookup returns CDR1 SGHTA and CDR2 FQGNSA. The CDR3 runs 15 residues. Trimming cost V 4 bases and J 1 base, with 14 bases left between them. The CDR3 protein is CASSSHPRGSYEQYV. The DNA of the CDR3 is TGTGCCAGCAGCTCCCACCCTCGGGGATCCTACGAGCAGTACGTC.

This clonotype came up a few times. The chain combines TRBV7-3 with TRBJ2-5, with D unresolved. The CDR3 consists of 14 residues. Germline CDR1 is SGHTA and CDR2 is FQGTGA. Trimming removed 4 bases from V and 5 bases from J, with 14 bases in between. The CDR3 sequence: CASSSDSRKETQYF. The CDR3, as DNA: TGTGCCAGCAGCTCTGACTCCCGGAAGGAGACCCAGTACTTC.

The rearrangement links TRBV28 to TRBJ2-2, with TRBD1 as a possible D gene (6 bases). The CDR3 covers 14 residues. V was cut by 3 bases and J by 7 bases, with 12 bases left in between. Germline CDR1 reads MDHEN; CDR2 reads SYDVKM. CDR3 coding DNA: TGTGCCAGCAGTTTTGTGGGGGCCGACGGGGAGCTGTTTTTT. It is translated as CASSFVGADGELFF. Full variable domain (missing parts from reference TRBV28 and TRBJ2-2): DVKVTQSSRYLVKRTGEKVFLECVQDMDHENMFWYRQDPGLGLRLIYFSYDVKMKEKGDIPEGYSVSREKKERFSLILESASTNQTSMYLCASSFVGADGELFFGEGSRLTVL.

The chain employs TRBV7-2 and TRBJ1-6, with D perhaps matching TRBD1 (6 bases). The CDR3 covers 16 residues. V was shortened by 5 bases and J by 10 bases, with 21 bases between the two germline ends. CDR1 and CDR2 from the germline V gene are SGHTA and FQGNSA. CDR3 loop: CASSRWDKALRSPLHF. The CDR3 bases are TGTGCCAGCAGCAGGTGGGACAAGGCCTTGAGATCACCCCTCCACTTT.

This clonotype was counted ten times or more. The chain employs TRBV5-5 and TRBJ2-3; possibly TRBD1 for D (6 bases). The CDR3 contains 13 residues. V was trimmed by 4 bases and J by 4 bases, leaving 10 bases between them. Per the germline V gene, CDR1 is SGHKS and CDR2 is YYEKEE (reference sequence). The CDR3 reads CASSTAGADTQYF. CDR3 in DNA: TGTGCCAGCAGCACCGCAGGGGCAGATACGCAGTATTTT.

The chain recombines TRBV7-2 with TRBJ2-7; D might be TRBD2 (5 bases). The germline CDR1 and CDR2 sequences are SGHTA and FQGNSA. The CDR3 is made up of 13 amino acids. The V end lost 2 bases, the J end lost 5 bases, and 10 bases lay between the germline ends. The CDR3 protein is CASSLTGGHEQYV. The CDR3 DNA is TGTGCCAGCAGCTTAACCGGAGGCCACGAGCAGTACGTC.

V and J are TRBV7-8 and TRBJ2-7; 10 positions match TRBD2. The CDR3 spans 15 residues. The junction had 3 bases not matched to a gene; V was cut back by 2 bases and J by 2 bases. Germline V gene data show CDR1 as SGHVS and CDR2 as FQNEAQ. The CDR3 sequence: CASSLLLAGTYEQYV. As DNA, the CDR3 is TGTGCCAGCAGCTTATTACTAGCGGGGACCTACGAGCAGTACGTC.

Ten or more counts support this clonotype. The chain couples TRBV12-3 or TRBV12-4 to TRBJ1-2; D not certain. V was clipped by 5 bases and J by 6 bases, with 16 bases between them. This CDR3 region has 14 residues. CDR3 coding DNA: TGTGCCAGCAGTCCCGGACCTCCCGGGGATGGCTACACCTTC. Residues: CASSPGPPGDGYTF.

CDR3 sequence (DNA): TGTGCCAGTAGGATTCCTACAGGGAGGACTGAAGCTTTCTTT. Amino acids: CASRIPTGRTEAFF. V is TRBV19 and J is TRBJ1-1; weak D call: TRBD1 (6 bases). The CDR3 runs 14 residues. Germline V gene lookup returns CDR1 LNHDA and CDR2 SQIVND (reference sequence). Trimming pared 6 bases from V and 5 bases from J, leaving 16 bases between.

The rearrangement links TRBV7-8 to TRBJ2-7; D might be TRBD1 (6 bases). V was shortened by 1 base and J by 8 bases, with 21 bases between the two germline ends. The CDR3 totals 16 residues. CDR1 and CDR2 from the germline V gene are SGHVS and FQNEAQ. The CDR3 DNA sequence: TGTGCCAGCAGCTTAGATCGGCAACAGGGTCCTACGCAGCAGTACTTC. Protein: CASSLDRQQGPTQQYF.

In its sample, this clonotype was seen a few times. V usage is TRBV12-3 or TRBV12-4 and J usage is TRBJ2-1; 11 bases fit TRBD2. The CDR3 spans 20 residues. V shed 5 bases and J 0 bases; nucleotides not matched to a gene: 15. CDR3 nucleotide sequence: TGTGCCAGCAGTAACCTAGGCCTAGCGGGGGGACCCGACTCCTACAATGAGCAGTTCTTC. Residues: CASSNLGLAGGPDSYNEQFF.

The chain carries TRBV4-1 and TRBJ1-5; D gene ambiguous. The CDR3 runs to 14 residues. Germline CDR1 reads MGHRA; CDR2 reads YSYEKL. Trimming pared 4 bases from V and 6 bases from J, leaving 13 bases between. CDR3 region: CASSLRIWGQPQHF. CDR3 DNA sequence: TGCGCCAGCAGCCTAAGGATATGGGGTCAGCCCCAGCATTTT.

The chain carries TRBV6-2 or TRBV6-3 and TRBJ1-4; 11 positions match TRBD1. V shed 5 bases and J 2 bases; nucleotides not matched to a gene: 16. The germline CDR1 and CDR2 sequences are MNHEY and SVGEGT. This CDR3 is built from 20 residues. The CDR3 coding sequence is TGTGCCAGCAGTATCACCCCGGGACAGGGGGGTATCATGACTAATGAAAAACTGTTTTTT. Its protein product is CASSITPGQGGIMTNEKLFF.

The chain carries TRBV7-8 and TRBJ2-5; D possibly corresponds to TRBD2 (6 bases). The germline CDR1 and CDR2 sequences are SGHVS and FQNEAQ. There are 13 residues in the CDR3. The V end lost 7 bases, the J end lost 12 bases, and 21 bases lay between the germline ends. CDR3 protein: CASTQETGLREYF. In DNA, the CDR3 is TGTGCCAGCACCCAGGAAACGGGACTCAGGGAGTACTTC.

In this sample, this clonotype turned up many times. The V call is TRBV5-6, the J call TRBJ2-2, with D uncertain. The CDR3 is made up of 13 amino acids. CDR1 and CDR2 (germline): SGHDT, YYEEEE. Trimming removed 0 bases at V and 1 base at J, with 1 base between. In DNA, the CDR3 is TGTGCCAGCAGCTTGGTGAACACCGGGGAGCTGTTTTTT. Translating gives CASSLVNTGELFF. The whole variable domain, remainder taken from reference TRBV5-6 and TRBJ2-2, is DAGVTQSPTHLIKTRGQQVTLRCSPKSGHDTVSWYQQALGQGPQFIFQYYEEEERQRGNFPDRFSGHQFPNYSSELNVNALLLGDSALYLCASSLVNTGELFFGEGSRLTVL.

This chain connects TRBV5-5 to TRBJ2-5; no clear D gene. Germline V CDR1 and CDR2: SGHKS, YYEKEE (reference sequence). CDR3 length: 14 amino acids. The V end was cut by 0 bases, the J end by 7 bases, with 13 bases between. DNA for the CDR3: TGTGCCAGCAGCTTGGATGGCAGCCCGGGGACCCAGTACTTC. It specifies CASSLDGSPGTQYF. Full variable domain (outside the CDR3, taken from reference TRBV5-5 and TRBJ2-5): DAGVTQSPTHLIKTRGQQVTLRCSPISGHKSVSWYQQVLGQGPQFIFQYYEKEERGRGNFPDRFSARQFPNYSSELNVNALLLGDSALYLCASSLDGSPGTQYFGPGTRLLVL.

The chain joins TRBV5-1 to TRBJ2-7; perhaps TRBD1 as D (6 bases). CDR3 size: 15 residues. The V end lost 0 bases, the J end lost 2 bases, and 12 bases lay between the germline ends. Germline CDR1 SGHRS, CDR2 YFSETQ. The CDR3 here is CASSLDSGTPYEQYF. CDR3 DNA sequence: TGCGCCAGCAGCTTGGATTCCGGGACACCCTACGAGCAGTACTTC.

The chain links TRBV20-1 to TRBJ2-3; 7 nucleotides agree with TRBD2. This CDR3 spans 15 amino acids. V shed 5 bases and J 4 bases; nucleotides not matched to a gene: 12. Germline values: CDR1 DFQATT, CDR2 SNEGSKA (reference sequence). The CDR3 here is CSALRAAGYPDTQYF. CDR3 nucleotides: TGCAGTGCTCTGAGGGCAGCGGGGTATCCAGATACGCAGTATTTT.

In its sample, this clonotype was seen a few times. V is TRBV2 and J is TRBJ1-1; D is uncertain. Trimming took 5 bases from V and 2 from J, leaving 15 bases between them. The CDR3 is 15 amino acids. CDR1 and CDR2 from the germline V gene are SNHLY and FYNNEI. The DNA for the CDR3 is TGTGCCAGCAGTAGGGATAAGGTGTTAAACACTGAAGCTTTCTTT. Translation: CASSRDKVLNTEAFF.

This clonotype was detected ten times or more. This chain connects TRBV18 to TRBJ2-3, with 11 bases that match TRBD1. Trimming took 2 bases from V and 5 from J; bases not matched to a gene: 0. The V gene's germline CDR1 is KGHSH and CDR2 LQKENI. The CDR3 has 14 residues. The CDR3 loop is CASSPGTGGDTQYF. The CDR3 DNA reads TGTGCCAGCTCACCAGGGACAGGGGGAGATACGCAGTATTTT.

On this clonotype: One junction end disagrees with the germline gene, perhaps due to a read error. This chain joins TRBV27 and TRBJ2-7, with 7 bases matching TRBD1. The CDR3 totals 13 residues. CDR1 and CDR2 (germline): MNHEY, SMNVEV (reference sequence). CDR3: CASSWDRSSEQYF. The CDR3 coding sequence is TGTGCCAGCAGTTGGGACAGATCCTCCGAGCAGTACTTC.

This clonotype was seen a handful of times. V is TRBV29-1 and J is TRBJ1-1, with D perhaps TRBD1 (5 bases). The CDR3 length is 13 residues. Trimming cost V 4 bases and J 5 bases, with 14 bases left between them. Germline CDR1 is SQVTM and CDR2 is ANQGSEA. The chain's CDR3 is CSVALQERTEAFF. CDR3 sequence (DNA): TGCAGCGTTGCCCTACAGGAAAGGACTGAAGCTTTCTTT. Full variable domain (outside the CDR3, taken from reference TRBV29-1 and TRBJ1-1): SAVISQKPSRDICQRGTSLTIQCQVDSQVTMMFWYRQQPGQSLTLIATANQGSEATYESGFVIDKFPISRPNLTFSTLTVSNMSPEDSSIYLCSVALQERTEAFFGQGTRLTVV.

A few counts support this clonotype. This rearrangement joins TRBV7-2 to TRBJ2-2; 7 bases fit TRBD2. Trimming at V came to 3 bases and at J to 3 bases, leaving 4 bases not matched to a gene. The CDR3 length is 15 residues. CDR1 is SGHTA and CDR2 is FQGNSA in the germline V gene. DNA for the CDR3: TGTGCCAGCAGCTTCGGGCTAGCGGACACCGGGGAGCTGTTTTTT. This encodes CASSFGLADTGELFF.

This rearrangement joins TRBV29-1 to TRBJ1-2; perhaps TRBD1 as D (6 bases). Trimming pared 7 bases from V and 10 bases from J, leaving 13 bases between. Germline V gene lookup returns CDR1 SQVTM and CDR2 ANQGSEA. This CDR3 spans 10 amino acids. This chain's CDR3 is CSGGQVDYTF. The CDR3 nucleotides are TGCAGCGGGGGGCAGGTGGACTACACCTTC. Looking up the rest from reference TRBV29-1 and TRBJ1-2 gives the full variable domain: SAVISQKPSRDICQRGTSLTIQCQVDSQVTMMFWYRQQPGQSLTLIATANQGSEATYESGFVIDKFPISRPNLTFSTLTVSNMSPEDSSIYLCSGGQVDYTFGSGTRLTVV.